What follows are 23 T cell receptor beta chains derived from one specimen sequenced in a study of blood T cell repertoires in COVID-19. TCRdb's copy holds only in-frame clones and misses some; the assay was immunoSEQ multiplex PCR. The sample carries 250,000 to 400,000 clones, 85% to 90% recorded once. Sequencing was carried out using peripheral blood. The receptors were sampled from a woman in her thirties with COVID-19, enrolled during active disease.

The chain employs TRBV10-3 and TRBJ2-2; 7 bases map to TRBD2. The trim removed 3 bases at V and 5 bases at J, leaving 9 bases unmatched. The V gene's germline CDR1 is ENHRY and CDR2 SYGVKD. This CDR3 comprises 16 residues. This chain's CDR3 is CAISDPSGKGTGELFF. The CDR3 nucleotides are TGTGCCATCAGTGACCCCAGCGGGAAGGGGACCGGGGAGCTGTTTTTT.

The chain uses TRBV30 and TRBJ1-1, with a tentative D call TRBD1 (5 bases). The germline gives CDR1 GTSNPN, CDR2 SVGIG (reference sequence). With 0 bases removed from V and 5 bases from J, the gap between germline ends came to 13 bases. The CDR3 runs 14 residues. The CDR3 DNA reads TGTGCCTGGAGTGTGGGAGGGGCGCGGACTGAAGCTTTCTTT. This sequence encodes CAWSVGGARTEAFF.

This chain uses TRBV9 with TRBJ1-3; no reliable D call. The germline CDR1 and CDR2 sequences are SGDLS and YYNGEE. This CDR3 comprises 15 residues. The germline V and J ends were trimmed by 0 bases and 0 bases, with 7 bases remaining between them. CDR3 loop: CASSVEADSGNTIYF. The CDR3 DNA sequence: TGTGCCAGCAGCGTAGAGGCGGACTCTGGAAACACCATATATTTT.

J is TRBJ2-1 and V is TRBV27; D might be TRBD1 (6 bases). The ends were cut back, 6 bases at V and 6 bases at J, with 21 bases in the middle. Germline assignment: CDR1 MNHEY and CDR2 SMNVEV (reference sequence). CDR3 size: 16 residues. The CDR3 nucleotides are TGTGCCAGCAGGCCGGAACAGGGTAGCCCTACCAATGAGCAGTTCTTC. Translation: CASRPEQGSPTNEQFF.

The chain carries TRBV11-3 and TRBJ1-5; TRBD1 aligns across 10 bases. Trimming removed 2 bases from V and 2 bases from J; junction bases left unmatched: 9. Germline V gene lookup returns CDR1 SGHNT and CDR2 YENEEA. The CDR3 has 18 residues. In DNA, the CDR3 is TGTGCCAGCAGCTTAATTTACCTCGGGACAGGGGGCAATCAGCCCCAGCATTTT. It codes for CASSLIYLGTGGNQPQHF.

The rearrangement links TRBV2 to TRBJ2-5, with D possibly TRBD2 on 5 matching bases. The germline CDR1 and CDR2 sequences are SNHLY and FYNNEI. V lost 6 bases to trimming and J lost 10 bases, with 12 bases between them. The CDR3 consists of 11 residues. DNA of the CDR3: TGTGCCAGCAGAGTAGACGGGGTCCAGTACTTC. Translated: CASRVDGVQYF.

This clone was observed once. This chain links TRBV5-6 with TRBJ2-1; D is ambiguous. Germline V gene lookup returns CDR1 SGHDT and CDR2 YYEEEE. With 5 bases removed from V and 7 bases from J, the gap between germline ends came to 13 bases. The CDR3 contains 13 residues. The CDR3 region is CASSSLTPNEQFF. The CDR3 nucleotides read TGTGCCAGCAGTTCCTTGACACCTAATGAGCAGTTCTTC.

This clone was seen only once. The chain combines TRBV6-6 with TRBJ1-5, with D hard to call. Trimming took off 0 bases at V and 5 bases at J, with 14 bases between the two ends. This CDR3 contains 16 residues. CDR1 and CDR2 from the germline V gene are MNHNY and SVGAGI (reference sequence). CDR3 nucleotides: TGTGCCAGCAGTTACTCGGTTGGAACTACGGATCAGCCCCAGCATTTT. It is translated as CASSYSVGTTDQPQHF.

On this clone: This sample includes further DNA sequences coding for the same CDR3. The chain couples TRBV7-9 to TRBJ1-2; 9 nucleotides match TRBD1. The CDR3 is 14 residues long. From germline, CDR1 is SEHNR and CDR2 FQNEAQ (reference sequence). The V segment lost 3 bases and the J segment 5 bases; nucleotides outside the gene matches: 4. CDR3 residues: CASSFRTGDYGYTF. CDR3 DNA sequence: TGTGCCAGCAGCTTCCGGACAGGGGATTATGGCTACACCTTC. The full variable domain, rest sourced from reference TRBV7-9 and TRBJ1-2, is DTGVSQNPRHKITKRGQNVTFRCDPISEHNRLYWYRQTLGQGPEFLTYFQNEAQLEKSRLLSDRFSAERPKGSFSTLEIQRTEQGDSAMYLCASSFRTGDYGYTFGSGTRLTVV.

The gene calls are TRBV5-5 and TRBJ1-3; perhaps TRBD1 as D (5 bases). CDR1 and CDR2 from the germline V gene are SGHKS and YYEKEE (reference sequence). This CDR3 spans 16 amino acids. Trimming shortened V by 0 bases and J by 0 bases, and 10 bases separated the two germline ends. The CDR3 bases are TGTGCCAGCAGCTTGGGGTGGGGGGACTCTGGAAACACCATATATTTT. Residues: CASSLGWGDSGNTIYF.

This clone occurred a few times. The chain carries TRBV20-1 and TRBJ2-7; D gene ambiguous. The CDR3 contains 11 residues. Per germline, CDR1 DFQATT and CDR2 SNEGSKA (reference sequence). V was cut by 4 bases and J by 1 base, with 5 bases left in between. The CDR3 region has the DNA TGCAGTGCTACAGGATCCTACGAGCAGTACTTC. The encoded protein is CSATGSYEQYF.

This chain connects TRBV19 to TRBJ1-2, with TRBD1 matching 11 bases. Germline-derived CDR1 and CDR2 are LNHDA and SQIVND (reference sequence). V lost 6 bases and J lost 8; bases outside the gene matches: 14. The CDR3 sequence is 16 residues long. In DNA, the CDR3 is TGTGCCAGTAGCCTCCGGACAGGGGGCGGATTTAGAGGCTACACCTTC. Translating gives CASSLRTGGGFRGYTF.

The CDR3 DNA is TGCGCCAGCAGCACAGGGGGCGGTGGAGGGAAGACCCAGTACTTC. Translation gives CASSTGGGGGKTQYF. This chain uses TRBV5-1 with TRBJ2-5; 9 bases fit TRBD1. The J segment lost 6 bases and the V segment lost 4 bases, leaving 10 bases of the junction unmatched. Looked up from germline, CDR1 is SGHRS and CDR2 is YFSETQ. The CDR3 spans 15 residues.

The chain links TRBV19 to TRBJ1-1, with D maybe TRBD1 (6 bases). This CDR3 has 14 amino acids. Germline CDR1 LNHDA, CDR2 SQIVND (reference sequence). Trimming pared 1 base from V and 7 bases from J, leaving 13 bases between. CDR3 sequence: CASSIGGQGIEAFF. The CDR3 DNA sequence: TGTGCCAGTAGTATAGGCGGCCAGGGGATTGAAGCTTTCTTT.

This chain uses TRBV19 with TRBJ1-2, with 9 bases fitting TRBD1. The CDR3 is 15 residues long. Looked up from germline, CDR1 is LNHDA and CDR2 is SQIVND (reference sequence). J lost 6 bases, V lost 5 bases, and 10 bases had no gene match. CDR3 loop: CASSGPGQGFDGYTF. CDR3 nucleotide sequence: TGTGCCAGTAGTGGACCGGGACAGGGCTTCGATGGCTACACCTTC. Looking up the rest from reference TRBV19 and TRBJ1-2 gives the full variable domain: DGGITQSPKYLFRKEGQNVTLSCEQNLNHDAMYWYRQDPGQGLRLIYYSQIVNDFQKGDIAEGYSVSREKKESFPLTVTSAQKNPTAFYLCASSGPGQGFDGYTFGSGTRLTVV.

The CDR3 DNA is TGTGCCACCAAACTAGCGGGAGGGCCAGAGACCCAGTACTTC. Its translation: CATKLAGGPETQYF. V usage is TRBV28 and J usage is TRBJ2-5; TRBD2 agrees at 13 bases. J gave up 4 bases and V 10 bases, and 6 bases lay outside the gene matches. The CDR3 is 14 amino acids. Looked up from germline, CDR1 is MDHEN and CDR2 is SYDVKM.

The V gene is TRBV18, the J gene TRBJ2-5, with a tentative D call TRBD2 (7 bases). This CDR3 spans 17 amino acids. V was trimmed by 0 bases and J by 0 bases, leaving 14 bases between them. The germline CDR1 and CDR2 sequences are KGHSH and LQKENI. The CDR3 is CASSPPIGGAHQETQYF. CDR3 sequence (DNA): TGTGCCAGCTCACCACCCATTGGGGGGGCGCACCAAGAGACCCAGTACTTC.

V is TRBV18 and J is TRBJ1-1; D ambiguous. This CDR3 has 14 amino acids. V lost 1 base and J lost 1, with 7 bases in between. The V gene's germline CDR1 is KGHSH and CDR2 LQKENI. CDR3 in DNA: TGTGCCAGCTCACCACAGACTACGAACACTGAAGCTTTCTTT. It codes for CASSPQTTNTEAFF.

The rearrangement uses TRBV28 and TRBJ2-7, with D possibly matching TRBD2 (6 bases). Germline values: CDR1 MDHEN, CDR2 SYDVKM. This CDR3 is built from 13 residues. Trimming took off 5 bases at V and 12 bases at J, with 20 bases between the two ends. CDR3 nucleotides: TGTGCCAGCAGTGAGGGACTCCTCCGGGACTTGTACTTC. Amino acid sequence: CASSEGLLRDLYF.

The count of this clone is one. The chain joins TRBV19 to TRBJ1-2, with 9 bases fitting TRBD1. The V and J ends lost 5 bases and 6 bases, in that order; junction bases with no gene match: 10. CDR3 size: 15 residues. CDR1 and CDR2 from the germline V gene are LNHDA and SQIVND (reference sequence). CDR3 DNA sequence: TGTGCCAGTAGTTTCCGGGACAGGGAGGGAAATGGCTACACCTTC. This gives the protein CASSFRDREGNGYTF.

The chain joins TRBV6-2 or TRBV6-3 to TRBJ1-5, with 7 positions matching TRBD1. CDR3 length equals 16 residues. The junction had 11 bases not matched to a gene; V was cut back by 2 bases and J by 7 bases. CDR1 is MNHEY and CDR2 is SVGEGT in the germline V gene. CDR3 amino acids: CASSYPLNQQGQPQHF. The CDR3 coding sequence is TGTGCCAGCAGTTACCCTCTCAACCAACAGGGGCAGCCCCAGCATTTT.

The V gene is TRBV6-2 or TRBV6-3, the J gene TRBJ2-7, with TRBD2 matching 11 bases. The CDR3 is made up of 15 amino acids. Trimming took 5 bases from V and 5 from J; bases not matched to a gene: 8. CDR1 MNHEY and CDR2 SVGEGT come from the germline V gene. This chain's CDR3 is CASSTSASGRNEQYF. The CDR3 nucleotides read TGTGCCAGCAGTACCTCGGCTAGCGGGAGGAACGAGCAGTACTTC.

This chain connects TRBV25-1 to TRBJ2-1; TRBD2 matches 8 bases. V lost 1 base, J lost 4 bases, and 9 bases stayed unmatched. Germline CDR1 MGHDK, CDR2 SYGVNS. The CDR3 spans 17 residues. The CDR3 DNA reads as TGTGCCAGCAGTGAATGGGGGCTAGCGGGTCCTTACAATGAGCAGTTCTTC. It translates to CASSEWGLAGPYNEQFF.